One and the same sample provided the 13 T cell receptor beta chains below, sequenced in a study of cytomegalovirus exposure and HLA in healthy donors (dated by TCRdb to about 2017). The library was prepared using the immunoSEQ multiplex PCR assay. Sourced from immuneACCESS, this table was stored by TCRdb with only in-frame sequences that have V and J called. A share of the clones is absent; for the studies checked, an unresolved V gene accounts for under half, and the remainder has no known explanation. Across this sample there are about 160,000 clones, with over 80% seen only once. Together, the top ten hold 2% to 2.5% of the sample. The sequencing sample was made of PBMCs. The receptors originated from a man under 40 in good health and CMV-seropositive.

This chain joins TRBV10-1 and TRBJ1-2; possible D gene TRBD1, 5 bases. The CDR3 length is 15 residues. CDR1 is WNHNN and CDR2 is SYGVQD in the germline V gene (reference sequence). The germline V and J ends were trimmed by 0 bases and 4 bases, with 12 bases remaining between them. In nucleotides, the CDR3 is TGCGCCAGCAGTGAGTCGGCAGGGCCTAGCTATGGCTACACCTTC. It is translated as CASSESAGPSYGYTF.

The chain joins TRBV6-6 to TRBJ2-7; TRBD1 is a possible D gene (5 bases). Trimming pared 7 bases from V and 1 base from J, leaving 14 bases between. Germline lookup yields CDR1 MNHNY and CDR2 SVGAGI (reference sequence). This CDR3 spans 14 amino acids. The CDR3 nucleotides read TGTGCCAGCATCGAGGCAGGGTATTCCTACGAGCAGTACTTC. Amino acid sequence: CASIEAGYSYEQYF.

CDR3 nucleotides: TGTGCCAGCAGCTATGTGGGCAGGGGTGTTGGTCAAGAGACCCAGTACTTC. This encodes CASSYVGRGVGQETQYF. The rearrangement joins TRBV7-9 to TRBJ2-5; possible D gene TRBD1, 6 bases. This CDR3 is built from 17 residues. Deletions cut 4 bases from V and 2 bases from J, with 20 bases between. CDR1 is SEHNR and CDR2 is FQNEAQ in the germline V gene (reference sequence).

The rearrangement links TRBV18 to TRBJ2-5, with D perhaps TRBD2 (6 bases). Germline V CDR1 and CDR2: KGHSH, LQKENI. V lost 3 bases, J lost 2 bases, and 13 bases lay in between. The CDR3 has 15 residues. The CDR3 nucleotides read TGTGCCAGCTCACCCCTGAGGAGGGGACAAGAGACCCAGTACTTC. Encoded protein: CASSPLRRGQETQYF.

This chain joins TRBV7-2 and TRBJ2-3; 9 bases line up with TRBD2. The V gene end was trimmed by 5 bases and the J gene end by 0 bases; junction bases not matched to a gene: 9. CDR3 length equals 17 residues. CDR1 and CDR2 from the germline V gene are SGHTA and FQGNSA. In nucleotides, the CDR3 is TGTGCCAGCAGCCCCCGGGCTAGCGGGGACAGCACAGATACGCAGTATTTT. This sequence encodes CASSPRASGDSTDTQYF.

The V and J genes are TRBV5-1 and TRBJ1-1; D gene unclear. Germline-derived CDR1 and CDR2 are SGHRS and YFSETQ. CDR3 length: 13 amino acids. Trimming took 1 base from V and 5 from J, leaving 9 bases between them. CDR3 sequence: CASSLRGETEAFF. The DNA of the CDR3 is TGCGCCAGCAGCTTGCGCGGGGAAACTGAAGCTTTCTTT.

This clone has a handful of counts. CDR3 nucleotides: TGTGCCAGCAGCTTATCTAGCGGGGGCCGATACTACGAGCAGTACTTC. Residues: CASSLSSGGRYYEQYF. V usage is TRBV7-2 and J usage is TRBJ2-7; 10 bases are shared with TRBD2. V was clipped by 2 bases and J by 3 bases; unmatched bases: 7. This CDR3 spans 16 amino acids. The germline CDR1 and CDR2 sequences are SGHTA and FQGNSA.

This rearrangement joins TRBV2 to TRBJ2-6, with 11 bases aligning to TRBD2. The V segment lost 4 bases and the J segment 0 bases; nucleotides outside the gene matches: 14. Germline V gene lookup returns CDR1 SNHLY and CDR2 FYNNEI. The CDR3 sequence is 21 residues long. The CDR3 sequence is CASSVGPTSGGLRSGANVLTF. In nucleotides, the CDR3 is TGTGCCAGCAGTGTAGGGCCCACTAGCGGGGGCCTACGCTCTGGGGCCAACGTCCTGACTTTC.

The V call is TRBV29-1, the J call TRBJ2-7; D is possibly TRBD1 (5 bases). This CDR3 comprises 13 residues. V was pared by 4 bases and J by 0 bases, with 10 bases between. Germline CDR1 and CDR2: SQVTM and ANQGSEA. The CDR3 here is CSVAQGHSYEQYF. CDR3 nucleotides: TGCAGCGTTGCCCAGGGCCACTCCTACGAGCAGTACTTC.

The chain joins TRBV7-9 to TRBJ2-7; 9 nucleotides line up with TRBD2. Per germline, CDR1 SEHNR and CDR2 FQNEAQ (reference sequence). The CDR3 is made up of 15 amino acids. Losses at the gene ends were 2 bases for V and 2 bases for J; bases not matched to a gene: 4. This CDR3 is CASSLSGGGAYEQYF. For the CDR3, the DNA is TGTGCCAGCAGCTTATCTGGCGGGGGGGCCTACGAGCAGTACTTC.

The V gene is TRBV2, the J gene TRBJ1-4, with TRBD1 matching over 9 bases. The V segment lost 7 bases and the J segment 6 bases; nucleotides outside the gene matches: 6. Germline-derived CDR1 and CDR2 are SNHLY and FYNNEI. The CDR3 extends over 14 amino acids. The CDR3 bases are TGTGCCAGCAATAACCGGGACAGGGATGAAAAACTGTTTTTT. The encoded protein is CASNNRDRDEKLFF.

The chain joins TRBV29-1 to TRBJ2-2; possibly TRBD1 for D (6 bases). Germline CDR1 SQVTM, CDR2 ANQGSEA. With 3 bases removed from V and 1 base from J, the gap between germline ends came to 9 bases. This CDR3 spans 14 amino acids. In nucleotides, the CDR3 is TGCAGCGTTGACTTACAGGGGAACACCGGGGAGCTGTTTTTT. As protein: CSVDLQGNTGELFF.

The chain employs TRBV19 and TRBJ1-2; the match to TRBD1 covers 8 bases. The CDR3 runs 15 residues. V dropped 8 bases and J dropped 2; count of bases not matched to a gene: 10. Germline loops: CDR1 LNHDA, CDR2 SQIVND (reference sequence). CDR3 sequence (DNA): TGTGCCAGTTCGCATTCCGGGACAGGCAACTATGGCTACACCTTC. This encodes CASSHSGTGNYGYTF.